Below, 8 T cell receptor beta chains from the same sample are listed, as sequenced in a study of preoperative IRX-2 immunotherapy in early breast cancer (dated by TCRdb to between 2018 and 2021). The library came from the immunoSEQ multiplex PCR assay. Entries here come from immuneACCESS through TCRdb and include only in-frame sequences with V and J called. Some clones fail to appear in such tables; in the studies checked, an unresolved V gene covers under half of the shortfall, and the cause of the remainder is unknown. This sample is represented by 20,000 to 25,000 clones; around 95% of them were singletons. The ten largest clones add up to 15% to 20% of the sample. The sample's treatment or condition label, decoded: preoperative locoregional IRX-2 cytokine immunotherapy. This specimen was tumor tissue, taken after IRX-2 immunotherapy. Source of these receptors: a human donor with breast cancer.

The rearrangement joins TRBV27 to TRBJ2-1, with D perhaps matching TRBD2 (6 bases). Trimming shortened V by 0 bases and J by 0 bases, and 6 bases separated the two germline ends. Germline V CDR1 and CDR2: MNHEY, SMNVEV (reference sequence). The CDR3 length is 15 residues. The DNA of the CDR3 is TGTGCCAGCAGTTTATCCGGGAGCTCCTACAATGAGCAGTTCTTC. This sequence encodes CASSLSGSSYNEQFF.

CDR3 sequence: CASSLGTGGNYGYTF. The CDR3, as DNA: TGTGCCAGCAGCTTAGGAACAGGGGGGAATTATGGCTACACCTTC. The chain carries TRBV7-6 and TRBJ1-2, with 8 positions matching TRBD1. The CDR3 consists of 15 residues. CDR1 SGHVS and CDR2 FNYEAQ come from the germline V gene. The trim removed 1 base at V and 5 bases at J, leaving 6 bases unmatched.

The chain joins TRBV6-5 to TRBJ1-1; D is ambiguous. V was pared by 0 bases and J by 4 bases, with 12 bases between. Per germline, CDR1 MNHEY and CDR2 SVGAGI. The CDR3 extends over 15 amino acids. This CDR3 is CASSYSQPVFTEAFF. Written as DNA, the CDR3 is TGTGCCAGCAGTTACTCGCAGCCCGTATTCACTGAAGCTTTCTTT.

The J gene is TRBJ2-1, the V gene TRBV19, with 10 positions matching TRBD2. V lost 7 bases to trimming and J lost 9 bases; unmatched junction nucleotides: 12. Germline V CDR1 and CDR2: LNHDA, SQIVND (reference sequence). The CDR3 sequence is 15 residues long. The DNA of the CDR3 is TGTGCCAGTAACACTTTGGCTAGCGGGAGTAGTGAGCAGTTCTTC. Translation: CASNTLASGSSEQFF.

V and J are TRBV9 and TRBJ1-1; D is possibly TRBD1 (6 bases). This CDR3 has 14 amino acids. V lost 0 bases, J lost 5 bases, and 11 bases lay in between. Germline V gene data show CDR1 as SGDLS and CDR2 as YYNGEE. The CDR3 loop is CASSVGGGGTEAFF. CDR3 nucleotide sequence: TGTGCCAGCAGCGTAGGAGGGGGTGGGACTGAAGCTTTCTTT.

The CDR3 protein is CASSGWAGGSYEQYF. The DNA for the CDR3 is TGTGCCAGTAGTGGCTGGGCGGGAGGGTCCTACGAGCAGTACTTC. The gene calls are TRBV19 and TRBJ2-7; 9 positions match TRBD2. The CDR3 consists of 15 residues. The germline CDR1 and CDR2 sequences are LNHDA and SQIVND (reference sequence). Trimming removed 5 bases from V and 1 base from J; junction bases left unmatched: 6.

The chain carries TRBV5-8 and TRBJ2-5; D gene uncertain. This CDR3 has 11 residues. Trimming left V 0 bases short and J 5 bases short, with 2 bases between. In germline, CDR1 is SGHTS, CDR2 YDEGEE. CDR3 DNA sequence: TGTGCCAGCAGCTTGGTGGAGACCCAGTACTTC. Its protein is CASSLVETQYF.

The V call is TRBV7-9, the J call TRBJ2-3; D call uncertain. Trimming left V 5 bases short and J 0 bases short, with 9 bases between. CDR1 is SEHNR and CDR2 is FQNEAQ in the germline V gene (reference sequence). The CDR3 has 14 residues. CDR3 amino acids: CASSAVQSTDTQYF. The CDR3, as DNA: TGTGCCAGCAGCGCCGTTCAGAGCACAGATACGCAGTATTTT.